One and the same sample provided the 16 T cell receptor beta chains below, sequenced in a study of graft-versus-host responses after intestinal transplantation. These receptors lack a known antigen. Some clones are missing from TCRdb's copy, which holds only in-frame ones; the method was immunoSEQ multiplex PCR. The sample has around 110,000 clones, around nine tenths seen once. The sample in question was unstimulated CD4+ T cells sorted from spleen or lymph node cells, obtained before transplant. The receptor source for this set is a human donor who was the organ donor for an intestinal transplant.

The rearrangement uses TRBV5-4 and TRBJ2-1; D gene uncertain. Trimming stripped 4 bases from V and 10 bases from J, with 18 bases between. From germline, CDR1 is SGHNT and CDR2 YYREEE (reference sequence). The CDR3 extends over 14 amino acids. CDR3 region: CASSTVVAWEEQFF. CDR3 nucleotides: TGTGCCAGCAGCACGGTCGTCGCATGGGAAGAGCAGTTCTTC.

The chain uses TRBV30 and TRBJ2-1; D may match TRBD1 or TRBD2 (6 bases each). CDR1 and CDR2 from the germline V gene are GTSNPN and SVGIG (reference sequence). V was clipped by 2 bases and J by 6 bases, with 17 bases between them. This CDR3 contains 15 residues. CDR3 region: CAWSIERGAINEQFF. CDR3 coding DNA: TGTGCCTGGAGTATTGAGAGGGGGGCAATCAATGAGCAGTTCTTC. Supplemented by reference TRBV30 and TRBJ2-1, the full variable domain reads SQTIHQWPATLVQPVGSPLSLECTVEGTSNPNLYWYRQAAGRGLQLLFYSVGIGQISSEVPQNLSASRPQDRQFILSSKKLLLSDSGFYLCAWSIERGAINEQFFGPGTRLTVL.

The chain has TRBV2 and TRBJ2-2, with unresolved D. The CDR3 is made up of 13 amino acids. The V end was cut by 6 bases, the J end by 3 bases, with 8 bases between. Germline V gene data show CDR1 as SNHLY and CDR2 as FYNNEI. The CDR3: CASRRWDTGELFF. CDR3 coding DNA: TGTGCCAGCAGGCGGTGGGACACCGGGGAGCTGTTTTTT.

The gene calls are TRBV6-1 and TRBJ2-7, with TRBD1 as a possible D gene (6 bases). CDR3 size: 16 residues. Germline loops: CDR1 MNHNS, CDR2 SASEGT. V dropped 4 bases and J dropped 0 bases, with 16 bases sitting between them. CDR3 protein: CASSVAIWDTSYEQYF. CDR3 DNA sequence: TGTGCCAGCAGTGTCGCTATTTGGGACACCTCCTACGAGCAGTACTTC.

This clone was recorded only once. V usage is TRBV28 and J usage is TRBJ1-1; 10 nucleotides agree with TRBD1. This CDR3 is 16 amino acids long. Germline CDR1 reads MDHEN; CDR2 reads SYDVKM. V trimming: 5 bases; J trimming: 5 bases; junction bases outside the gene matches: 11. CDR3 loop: CASSERQGARNTEAFF. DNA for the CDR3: TGTGCCAGCAGTGAACGACAGGGGGCTAGGAATACTGAAGCTTTCTTT.

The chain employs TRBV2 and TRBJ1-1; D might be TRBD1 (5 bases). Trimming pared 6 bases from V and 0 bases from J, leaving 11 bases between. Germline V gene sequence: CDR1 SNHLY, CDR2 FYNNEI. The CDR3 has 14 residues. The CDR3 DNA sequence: TGTGCCAGCAGGACAGAACGCTTGAACACTGAAGCTTTCTTT. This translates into CASRTERLNTEAFF.

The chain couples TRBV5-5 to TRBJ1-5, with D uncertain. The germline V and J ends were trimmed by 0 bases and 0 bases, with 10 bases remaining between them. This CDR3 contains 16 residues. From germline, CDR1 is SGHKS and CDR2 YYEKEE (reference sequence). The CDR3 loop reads CASSLVPVVSNQPQHF. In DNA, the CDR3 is TGTGCCAGCAGCTTGGTCCCAGTCGTTAGCAATCAGCCCCAGCATTTT.

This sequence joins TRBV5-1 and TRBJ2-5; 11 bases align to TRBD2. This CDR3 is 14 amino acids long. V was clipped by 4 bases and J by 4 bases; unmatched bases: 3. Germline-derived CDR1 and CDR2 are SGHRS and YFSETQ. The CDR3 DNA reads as TGCGCCAGCAGCCGAGGGACTAGCGGAGAGACCCAGTACTTC. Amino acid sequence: CASSRGTSGETQYF.

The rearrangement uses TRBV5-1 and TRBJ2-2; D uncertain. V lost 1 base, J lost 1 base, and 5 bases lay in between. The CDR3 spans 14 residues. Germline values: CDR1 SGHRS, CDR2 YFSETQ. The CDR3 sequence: CASSLNWNTGELFF. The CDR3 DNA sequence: TGCGCCAGCAGCTTGAACTGGAACACCGGGGAGCTGTTTTTT. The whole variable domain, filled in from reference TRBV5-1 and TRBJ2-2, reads KAGVTQTPRYLIKTRGQQVTLSCSPISGHRSVSWYQQTPGQGLQFLFEYFSETQRNKGNFPGRFSGRQFSNSRSEMNVSTLELGDSALYLCASSLNWNTGELFFGEGSRLTVL.

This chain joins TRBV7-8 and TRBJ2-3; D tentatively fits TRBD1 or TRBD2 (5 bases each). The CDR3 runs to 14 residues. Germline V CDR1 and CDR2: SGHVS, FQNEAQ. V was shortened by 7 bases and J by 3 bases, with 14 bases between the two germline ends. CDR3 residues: CASTQQDWTDTQYF. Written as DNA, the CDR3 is TGTGCCAGCACCCAACAGGACTGGACAGATACGCAGTATTTT.

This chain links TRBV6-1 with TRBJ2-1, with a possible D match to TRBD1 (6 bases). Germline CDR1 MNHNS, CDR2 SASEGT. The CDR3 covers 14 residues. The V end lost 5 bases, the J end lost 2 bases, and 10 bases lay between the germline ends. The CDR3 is CASSQGSPYNEQFF. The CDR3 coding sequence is TGTGCCAGCAGTCAGGGGTCTCCCTACAATGAGCAGTTCTTC.

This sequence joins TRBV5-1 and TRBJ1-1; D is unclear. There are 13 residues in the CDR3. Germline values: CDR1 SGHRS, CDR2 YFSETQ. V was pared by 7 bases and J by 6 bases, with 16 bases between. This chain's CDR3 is CASANQPAAEAFF. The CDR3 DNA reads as TGCGCCAGCGCCAACCAGCCGGCAGCTGAAGCTTTCTTT.

The CDR3 region is CASSRSKSDRIYGYTF. As DNA, the CDR3 is TGTGCCAGCAGCCGGAGTAAATCGGACAGAATCTATGGCTACACCTTC. The gene calls are TRBV7-9 and TRBJ1-2; TRBD1 is a possible D gene (6 bases). CDR1 is SEHNR and CDR2 is FQNEAQ in the germline V gene (reference sequence). The ends were cut back, 5 bases at V and 4 bases at J, with 20 bases in the middle. CDR3 length: 16 residues.

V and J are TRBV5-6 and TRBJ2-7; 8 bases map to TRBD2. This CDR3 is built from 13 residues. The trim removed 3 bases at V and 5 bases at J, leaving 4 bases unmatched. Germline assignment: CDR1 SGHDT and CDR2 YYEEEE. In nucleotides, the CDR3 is TGTGCCAGCAGCTCGGGACTAGTCCACGAGCAGTACTTC. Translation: CASSSGLVHEQYF.

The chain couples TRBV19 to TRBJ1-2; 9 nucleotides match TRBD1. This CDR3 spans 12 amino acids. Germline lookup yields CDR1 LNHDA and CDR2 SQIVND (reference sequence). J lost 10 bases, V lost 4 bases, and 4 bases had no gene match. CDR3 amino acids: CASSTTGGVYTF. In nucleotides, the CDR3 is TGTGCCAGTAGTACAACAGGGGGCGTCTACACCTTC.

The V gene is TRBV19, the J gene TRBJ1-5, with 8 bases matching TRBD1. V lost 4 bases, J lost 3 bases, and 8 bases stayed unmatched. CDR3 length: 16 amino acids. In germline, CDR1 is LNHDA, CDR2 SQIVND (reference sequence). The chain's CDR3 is CASSTDRGWLNQPQHF. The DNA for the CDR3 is TGTGCCAGTAGTACCGACAGGGGTTGGCTCAATCAGCCCCAGCATTTT.